The 26 T cell receptor beta chains presented below share a single source sample, sequenced in a study of human T cells and chemical hapten exposure. TCRdb independently ran MiXCR on the RACE reads; one entry per CDR3 protein. This sample carries about 360,000 distinct CDR3 sequences, approximately 4.4% of them seen once, and the ten largest clones take under 3%. Time point in this sample: patch test 1, 2 weeks after DPC sensitization. Sample treatment: therapeutic diphenylcyclopropenone sensitization with weekly scalp DPC. The starting material was whole blood, obtained in connection with sensitization to the hapten diphenylcyclopropenone (DPC). All receptors come from a woman in her forties or fifties with alopecia areata. Some clones in this sample may be carry-over from other donors' samples.

This clonotype was detected ten times or more. The chain employs TRBV29-1 and TRBJ2-5; no clear D. The CDR3 runs to 13 residues. Between the trimmed V and J ends, which lost 7 bases and 1 base, there was a span of 13 bases. CDR1 is SQVTM, CDR2 ANQGSEA, per germline. CDR3 in amino acids: CSARPSSQETQYF. The DNA for the CDR3 is TGCAGCGCCCGGCCGTCCTCCCAAGAGACCCAGTACTTC.

This clonotype has a count of ten or more. V is TRBV5-5 and J is TRBJ2-3; 8 bases are a match to TRBD2. The CDR3 has 15 residues. V dropped 2 bases and J dropped 3; count of bases not matched to a gene: 5. Germline CDR1 reads SGHKS; CDR2 reads YYEKEE (reference sequence). This CDR3 reads CASSFRGLATDTQYF. CDR3 nucleotide sequence: TGTGCCAGCAGCTTTCGCGGACTAGCAACAGATACGCAGTATTTT.

The chain has TRBV28 and TRBJ2-7; maybe TRBD2 (6 bases). The ends were cut back, 8 bases at V and 0 bases at J, with 8 bases in the middle. The CDR3 covers 12 residues. CDR1 is MDHEN and CDR2 is SYDVKM in the germline V gene. Here the CDR3 reads CASGDFSYEQYF. The CDR3 DNA follows: TGTGCCAGCGGGGACTTCTCCTACGAGCAGTACTTC. The variable domain in full, with the rest retrieved from reference TRBV28 and TRBJ2-7, is DVKVTQSSRYLVKRTGEKVFLECVQDMDHENMFWYRQDPGLGLRLIYFSYDVKMKEKGDIPEGYSVSREKKERFSLILESASTNQTSMYLCASGDFSYEQYFGPGTRLTVT.

This clonotype has just a few counts. This chain uses TRBV10-3 with TRBJ2-5, with a tentative D call TRBD1 (7 bases). V gave up 1 base and J gave up 2 bases, with 20 bases separating them. The CDR3 contains 18 residues. Germline V gives CDR1 ENHRY, CDR2 SYGVKD. CDR3 sequence (DNA): TGTGCCATCAGTGAGTTAGGAGAACGACAGGGACTTCAAGAGACCCAGTACTTC. It translates to CAISELGERQGLQETQYF.

This clonotype was seen only a few times. The chain recombines TRBV2 with TRBJ2-3, with TRBD2 matching 10 bases. Unmatched junction bases numbered 4, after V lost 2 bases and J lost 2 bases. Germline loops: CDR1 SNHLY, CDR2 FYNNEI. CDR3 length: 16 amino acids. Written as DNA, the CDR3 is TGTGCCAGCAGTGAATCTAGCGGGGGCGTCACAGATACGCAGTATTTT. It yields the protein CASSESSGGVTDTQYF. The entire variable domain, with the rest obtained from reference TRBV2 and TRBJ2-3, is as follows: EPEVTQTPSHQVTQMGQEVILRCVPISNHLYFYWYRQILGQKVEFLVSFYNNEISEKSEIFDDQFSVERPDGSNFTLKIRSTKLEDSAMYFCASSESSGGVTDTQYFGPGTRLTVL.

J is TRBJ1-3 and V is TRBV12-3 or TRBV12-4, with D hard to call. The CDR3 is made up of 15 amino acids. Trimming left V 5 bases short and J 2 bases short, with 13 bases between. The CDR3 DNA reads as TGTGCCAGCAGTCTCGACGCGGCGGCTGGAAACACCATATATTTT. This encodes CASSLDAAAGNTIYF.

The V and J genes are TRBV5-1 and TRBJ1-1; no firm D call. Germline CDR1 SGHRS, CDR2 YFSETQ. This CDR3 spans 14 amino acids. Trimming took off 4 bases at V and 4 bases at J, with 14 bases between the two ends. This CDR3 is CASSAWGDFTEAFF. In DNA, the CDR3 is TGCGCCAGCAGCGCGTGGGGTGATTTCACTGAAGCTTTCTTT.

This chain joins TRBV29-1 and TRBJ1-1; TRBD1 matches at 10 bases. This CDR3 region has 13 residues. Trimming cost V 5 bases and J 5 bases; bases outside gene matches: 5. Per the germline V gene, CDR1 is SQVTM and CDR2 is ANQGSEA. CDR3 protein: CSVFRTGGTEAFF. CDR3 nucleotides: TGCAGCGTTTTTAGGACAGGGGGAACTGAAGCTTTCTTT.

About this clonotype itself: A read error may explain this, as a much larger clone is one base away. V and J are TRBV6-5 and TRBJ1-5; D is unclear. V lost 6 bases and J 1 base, leaving 10 bases between the germline ends. Germline loops: CDR1 MNHEY, CDR2 SVGAGI. CDR3 length equals 14 residues. The CDR3 nucleotides read TGTGCCAGCAGGCGGGTAGGGAGCAATCAGCCCCAGCATTTT. Amino acids: CASRRVGSNQPQHF.

This clonotype has more than one count but fewer than ten. CDR3 sequence reads: CASRAAVRSEQYF. CDR3 DNA sequence: TGTGCCAGCAGGGCAGCAGTACGGTCGGAGCAGTACTTC. The chain couples TRBV2 to TRBJ2-7; D is unclear. This CDR3 contains 13 residues. The V end was cut by 6 bases, the J end by 7 bases, with 16 bases between. The V gene's germline CDR1 is SNHLY and CDR2 FYNNEI.

This clonotype was observed a handful of times. V gene TRBV7-8 combines with J gene TRBJ2-5, with D possibly TRBD2 on 7 matching bases. With 1 base removed from V and 1 base from J, the gap between germline ends came to 13 bases. Germline V gene data show CDR1 as SGHVS and CDR2 as FQNEAQ. The CDR3 totals 16 residues. CDR3 residues: CASSLGSGGLQETQYF. The CDR3 bases are TGTGCCAGCAGCTTAGGGTCGGGGGGCCTCCAAGAGACCCAGTACTTC.

This clonotype was seen repeatedly, ten times or more. The chain has TRBV5-8 and TRBJ1-4; no clear D gene. Germline CDR1 is SGHTS and CDR2 is YDEGEE. The CDR3 loop spans 15 amino acids. V was cut by 1 base and J by 5 bases, with 12 bases left in between. CDR3 coding DNA: TGTGCCAGCAGCTTGCGTCCGGTTACAAATGAAAAACTGTTTTTT. Translation gives CASSLRPVTNEKLFF.

This clonotype showed up many times. The chain couples TRBV28 to TRBJ2-5, with 11 bases fitting TRBD2. V was pared by 3 bases and J by 5 bases, with 8 bases of the junction left unmatched. There are 16 residues in the CDR3. The germline gives CDR1 MDHEN, CDR2 SYDVKM. The CDR3 spells CASSFGGTSGSETQYF. DNA of the CDR3: TGTGCCAGCAGTTTTGGAGGTACTAGCGGGAGTGAGACCCAGTACTTC.

Here the CDR3 DNA reads TGTGCCTTTTCGGGACAGGCCTCCTACAATGAGCAGTTCTTC. It translates to CAFSGQASYNEQFF. This chain connects TRBV10-3 to TRBJ2-1, with 8 nucleotides matching TRBD1. Trimming took 11 bases from V and 0 from J; bases not matched to a gene: 6. The CDR3 spans 14 residues. The V gene's germline CDR1 is ENHRY and CDR2 SYGVKD.

This sequence joins TRBV14 and TRBJ2-1; no clear D gene. V lost 4 bases to trimming and J lost 6 bases, with 7 bases between them. Germline V gene sequence: CDR1 SGHDN, CDR2 FVKESK. The CDR3 runs 12 residues. The CDR3 protein is CASSPWPNEQFF. The CDR3 DNA is TGTGCCAGCAGCCCTTGGCCCAATGAGCAGTTCTTC.

This clonotype came up a few times. The V call is TRBV5-1, the J call TRBJ1-1; perhaps TRBD1 as D (5 bases). Germline V CDR1 and CDR2: SGHRS, YFSETQ. Trimming took off 0 bases at V and 1 base at J, with 7 bases between the two ends. The CDR3 has 14 residues. The CDR3 sequence: CASSLGGWNTEAFF. The CDR3 bases are TGCGCCAGCAGCTTGGGGGGCTGGAACACTGAAGCTTTCTTT.

This clonotype was counted many times. V usage is TRBV20-1 and J usage is TRBJ2-3; TRBD2 aligns across 11 bases. V lost 0 bases, J lost 2 bases, and 7 bases stayed unmatched. This CDR3 spans 17 amino acids. CDR1 DFQATT and CDR2 SNEGSKA come from the germline V gene (reference sequence). In DNA, the CDR3 is TGCAGTGCTAGAGATTTAGCTAGCGGGGGGTACACAGATACGCAGTATTTT. Translation: CSARDLASGGYTDTQYF.

In this sample, this clonotype turned up a few times. V usage is TRBV14 and J usage is TRBJ1-6; D is unresolved. The CDR3 spans 17 residues. From germline, CDR1 is SGHDN and CDR2 FVKESK. Trimming stripped 3 bases from V and 0 bases from J, with 12 bases between. Written as DNA, the CDR3 is TGTGCCAGCAGCCACGGAAGGAGGAGCTCCTATAATTCACCCCTCCACTTT. Its translation is CASSHGRRSSYNSPLHF. Combining the CDR3 with reference TRBV14 and TRBJ1-6 gives the whole variable domain EAGVTQFPSHSVIEKGQTVTLRCDPISGHDNLYWYRRVMGKEIKFLLHFVKESKQDESGMPNNRFLAERTGGTYSTLKVQPAELEDSGVYFCASSHGRRSSYNSPLHFGNGTRLTVT.

This clonotype was seen ten or more times. The V gene is TRBV5-1, the J gene TRBJ2-7, with 7 bases identical to TRBD1. This CDR3 is 11 amino acids long. In germline, CDR1 is SGHRS, CDR2 YFSETQ. J gave up 10 bases and V 3 bases, and 4 bases lay outside the gene matches. CDR3 region: CASSSTGYQYF. CDR3 coding DNA: TGCGCCAGCAGCTCGACAGGGTATCAGTACTTC. The complete variable domain, with remaining parts taken from reference TRBV5-1 and TRBJ2-7, reads KAGVTQTPRYLIKTRGQQVTLSCSPISGHRSVSWYQQTPGQGLQFLFEYFSETQRNKGNFPGRFSGRQFSNSRSEMNVSTLELGDSALYLCASSSTGYQYFGPGTRLTVT.

V gene TRBV28 combines with J gene TRBJ2-5; the match to TRBD1 covers 10 bases. Germline V gene data show CDR1 as MDHEN and CDR2 as SYDVKM. The junction had 6 bases not matched to a gene; V was cut back by 5 bases and J by 3 bases. This CDR3 spans 15 amino acids. The CDR3 region has the DNA TGTGCCAGCAGTCCCTGGACAGGGGGGAAAGAGACCCAGTACTTC. The encoded protein is CASSPWTGGKETQYF.

This clonotype was counted between two and nine times. J is TRBJ1-2 and V is TRBV29-1, with 9 bases lining up with TRBD1. This CDR3 comprises 15 residues. After removal of 4 bases from V and 2 bases from J, the junction contained 8 bases not matched to a gene. The germline gives CDR1 SQVTM, CDR2 ANQGSEA. The CDR3 DNA is TGCAGCGTTGGGGAACCGGGACAGGGCAACTATGGCTACACCTTC. Residues: CSVGEPGQGNYGYTF.

Only a few counts were recorded for this clonotype. This chain links TRBV2 with TRBJ1-6; D unclear. From germline, CDR1 is SNHLY and CDR2 FYNNEI. The CDR3 contains 13 residues. Trimming took 7 bases from V and 5 from J, leaving 9 bases between them. CDR3 sequence: CASKARDNSPLHF. CDR3 coding DNA: TGTGCCAGCAAAGCCCGTGATAATTCACCCCTCCACTTT.

At least ten counts were recorded for this clonotype. The CDR3 DNA reads as TGTGCCAGCAGCGTGGGGCAGCCTAGCACAGATACGCAGTATTTT. This codes for CASSVGQPSTDTQYF. V and J are TRBV9 and TRBJ2-3; D may be TRBD1 (5 bases). CDR1 is SGDLS and CDR2 is YYNGEE in the germline V gene. There are 15 residues in the CDR3. V shed 2 bases and J shed 0 bases, with 10 bases lying between them.

J is TRBJ2-1 and V is TRBV7-9, with 9 bases lining up with TRBD2. CDR1 SEHNR and CDR2 FQNEAQ come from the germline V gene (reference sequence). The CDR3 is made up of 17 amino acids. V lost 5 bases to trimming and J lost 10 bases; unmatched junction nucleotides: 18. The CDR3 DNA follows: TGTGCCAGCAGCCCCGCCCTGGTGCGGGAGGGCCCGGGGGAGCAGTTCTTC. Translating it yields CASSPALVREGPGEQFF. Filled out from reference TRBV7-9 and TRBJ2-1, the complete variable domain reads DTGVSQNPRHKITKRGQNVTFRCDPISEHNRLYWYRQTLGQGPEFLTYFQNEAQLEKSRLLSDRFSAERPKGSFSTLEIQRTEQGDSAMYLCASSPALVREGPGEQFFGPGTRLTVL.

Here the CDR3 DNA reads TGTGCTAGTGGCCCTGGACAGGGGGGGACAGATACGCAGTATTTT. It codes for CASGPGQGGTDTQYF. The gene calls are TRBV12-5 and TRBJ2-3, with 10 bases fitting TRBD1. Germline CDR1 and CDR2: LGHNT and FRNRAP. CDR3 length: 15 residues. With 6 bases clipped from V and 3 bases from J, the junction kept 6 bases outside the gene matches.

This clonotype showed up just a few times. The chain combines TRBV18 with TRBJ1-1; possibly TRBD1 for D (6 bases). The CDR3 has 15 residues. The V end was cut by 6 bases, the J end by 0 bases, with 14 bases between. Germline CDR1 KGHSH, CDR2 LQKENI. The CDR3 loop reads CASSQRQEMNTEAFF. CDR3 DNA: TGTGCCAGCTCCCAAAGACAGGAGATGAACACTGAAGCTTTCTTT.